These 8 T cell receptor beta chains were sequenced from one sample in a study of T cell responses to AZD1222 COVID-19 vaccine. Libraries were prepared by immunoSEQ multiplex PCR; TCRdb keeps only in-frame clonotypes and omits some of them. The sample has about 140,000 clones, 85% to 95% seen once. The specimen comprised peripheral blood, sampled on day 0 of MenACWY control vaccination. Receptor source: an adult in good health.

The chain has TRBV21-1 and TRBJ1-5; the table's D call of TRBD1 was not tested on the DNA. TRBV21-1 counts as a pseudogene. This CDR3 is built from 15 residues. The CDR3 here is CASSKGTGLNQPQHF. In nucleotides, the CDR3 is TGTGCCAGCAGCAAAGGGACAGGGCTAAATCAGCCCCAGCATTTT.

The CDR3: CASSEGWPQHF. The CDR3 DNA follows: TGTGCCAGCAGTGAAGGGTGGCCCCAGCATTTT. This chain joins TRBV6-1 and TRBJ1-5; no clear D. Trimming took 1 base from V and 9 from J, leaving 4 bases between them. There are 11 residues in the CDR3. CDR1 MNHNS and CDR2 SASEGT come from the germline V gene.

The V gene is TRBV2, the J gene TRBJ2-2, with D perhaps TRBD1 (6 bases). Trimming removed 7 bases at V and 4 bases at J, with 13 bases between. The germline gives CDR1 SNHLY, CDR2 FYNNEI. The CDR3 has 14 amino acids. CDR3 loop: CASIPETGTGELFF. CDR3 coding DNA: TGTGCCAGCATCCCAGAGACAGGCACCGGGGAGCTGTTTTTT.

This chain uses TRBV5-3 with TRBJ1-2; no definite D call. TRBV5-3 is designated an ORF whose function remains uncertain. The V end lost 4 bases, the J end lost 1 base, and 11 bases lay between the germline ends. The CDR3 spans 14 residues. As DNA, the CDR3 is TGTGCCAGAAGCACCGAAGGGTATAACTATGGCTACACCTTC. Protein sequence: CARSTEGYNYGYTF.

The chain uses TRBV27 and TRBJ1-4, with a weak D call TRBD1 (5 bases). Germline CDR1 MNHEY, CDR2 SMNVEV (reference sequence). V lost 3 bases, J lost 7 bases, and 12 bases lay in between. The CDR3 contains 14 residues. DNA of the CDR3: TGTGCCAGCAGTTTTGACAGATTCGGTGAAAAACTGTTTTTT. Translation: CASSFDRFGEKLFF. Complete variable domain (other parts from reference TRBV27 and TRBJ1-4): EAQVTQNPRYLITVTGKKLTVTCSQNMNHEYMSWYRQDPGLGLRQIYYSMNVEVTDKGDVPEGYKVSRKEKRNFPLILESPSPNQTSLYFCASSFDRFGEKLFFGSGTQLSVL.

The V gene is TRBV28, the J gene TRBJ1-2, with D possibly being TRBD1 (5 bases). From germline, CDR1 is MDHEN and CDR2 SYDVKM. The CDR3 consists of 13 residues. Trimming shortened V by 2 bases and J by 12 bases, and 16 bases separated the two germline ends. CDR3 sequence reads: CASSLGAGNRNTF. The CDR3 region has the DNA TGTGCCAGCAGTTTAGGGGCAGGGAATAGGAACACCTTC.

The rearrangement uses TRBV5-1 and TRBJ2-1; weak D call: TRBD2 (5 bases). Trimming took off 4 bases at V and 6 bases at J, with 23 bases between the two ends. The CDR3 contains 17 residues. Germline V gene lookup returns CDR1 SGHRS and CDR2 YFSETQ. The CDR3 DNA follows: TGCGCCAGCAGCCCCAATGCGGGTTACCTGCCTTTCAATGAGCAGTTCTTC. Protein product: CASSPNAGYLPFNEQFF. Combining the CDR3 with reference TRBV5-1 and TRBJ2-1 gives the whole variable domain KAGVTQTPRYLIKTRGQQVTLSCSPISGHRSVSWYQQTPGQGLQFLFEYFSETQRNKGNFPGRFSGRQFSNSRSEMNVSTLELGDSALYLCASSPNAGYLPFNEQFFGPGTRLTVL.

The chain uses TRBV11-2 and TRBJ2-5; either TRBD1 or TRBD2 may supply D (5 bases each). Trimming pared 5 bases from V and 4 bases from J, leaving 17 bases between. This CDR3 is 15 amino acids long. The germline V gene has CDR1 SGHAT and CDR2 FQNNGV. CDR3 loop: CASSPRDLFVETQYF. The CDR3 nucleotides are TGTGCCAGCAGCCCCCGGGACCTATTCGTAGAGACCCAGTACTTC.